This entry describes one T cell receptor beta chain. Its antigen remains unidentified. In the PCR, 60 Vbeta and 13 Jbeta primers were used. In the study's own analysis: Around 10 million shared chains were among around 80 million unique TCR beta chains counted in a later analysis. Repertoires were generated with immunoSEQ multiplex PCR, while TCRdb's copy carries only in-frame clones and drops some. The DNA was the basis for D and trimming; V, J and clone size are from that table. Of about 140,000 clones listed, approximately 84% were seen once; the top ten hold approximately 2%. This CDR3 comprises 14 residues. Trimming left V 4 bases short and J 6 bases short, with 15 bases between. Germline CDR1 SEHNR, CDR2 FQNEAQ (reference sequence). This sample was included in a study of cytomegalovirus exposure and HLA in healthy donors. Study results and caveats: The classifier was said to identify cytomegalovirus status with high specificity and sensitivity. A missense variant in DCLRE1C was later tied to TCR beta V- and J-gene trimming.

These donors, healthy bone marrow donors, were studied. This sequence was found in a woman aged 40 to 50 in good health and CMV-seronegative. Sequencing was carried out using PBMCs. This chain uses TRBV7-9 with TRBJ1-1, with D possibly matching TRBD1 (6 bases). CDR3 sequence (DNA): TGTGCCAGCAGCTCCCAAGGCGGGGGCGCTGAAGCTTTCTTT. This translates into CASSSQGGGAEAFF.